This is a list of T cell receptor beta chains from one sample in a study of ipilimumab plus nivolumab after autologous stem cell transplantation. Sequencing was performed with immunoSEQ multiplex PCR; in TCRdb, only in-frame clones are kept and a portion is missing. This sample has approximately 15,000 clones; just under 80% occur once, and the top ten carry 10%. The sample here was PBMCs, taken in a trial of ipilimumab plus nivolumab as post-transplant consolidation. All receptors come from a male donor with diffuse large B-cell lymphoma. Each CDR3 is given with its conserved first and last residue. A D gene is named only where the DNA matches it firmly. Not every row has a clone size; where given, it reads once, few, many or a size class.

D	V	size	J	length	CDR3	DNA
TRBD1	TRBV19	.	TRBJ1-4	14	CASTSTGFREKLFF	TGTGCCAGTACCTCGACAGGGTTCAGGGAAAAACTGTTTTTT
.	TRBV7-2	.	TRBJ2-3	13	CASSSRVPAAQYF	TGTGCCAGCAGCTCACGGGTCCCTGCTGCGCAGTATTTT
.	TRBV7-8	.	TRBJ1-1	16	CASSLGTTGGPTEAFF	TGTGCCAGCAGCTTGGGGACAACCGGAGGGCCCACTGAAGCTTTCTTT
TRBD1	TRBV19	once	TRBJ1-1	16	CASSIGGQGVNTEAFF	TGTGCCAGTAGTATAGGGGGACAGGGCGTGAACACTGAAGCTTTCTTT
.	TRBV7-9	.	TRBJ2-5	12	CASSFLVETQYF	TGTGCCAGCAGCTTCCTAGTGGAGACCCAGTACTTC
.	TRBV27	.	TRBJ2-3	15	CASSLLASDTDTQYF	TGTGCCAGCAGTTTATTGGCTAGCGACACAGATACGCAGTATTTT
.	TRBV1	.	TRBJ2-3	16	CTSSREGGLPPVRRYF	TGCACCAGCAGCCGCGAAGGGGGACTTCCCCCCGTCCGCAGGTATTTT
TRBD1	TRBV5-1	.	TRBJ2-7	16	CASSSGQAFTSDEQYF	TGCGCCAGCAGCTCGGGACAGGCCTTCACTTCCGACGAGCAGTACTTC
TRBD1	TRBV10-3	.	TRBJ1-2	12	CAIRGGQGSYTF	TGTGCCATCAGGGGGGGACAGGGAAGCTACACCTTC
.	TRBV27	few	TRBJ1-2	15	CASSSDSRANYGYTF	TGTGCCAGCAGCTCGGACAGCCGAGCTAACTATGGCTACACCTTC
.	TRBV11-2	large	TRBJ2-7	13	CASSLGGGYEQYF	TGTGCCAGCAGCTTAGGAGGCGGCTACGAGCAGTACTTC
.	TRBV6-5	few	TRBJ2-7	14	CASSSWSGDSEQYF	TGTGCCAGCAGTTCATGGTCGGGTGACAGCGAGCAGTACTTC
.	TRBV5-1	once	TRBJ1-5	16	CASSPFPTGSNQPQHF	TGCGCCAGCAGCCCTTTTCCGACAGGTAGCAATCAGCCCCAGCATTTT
TRBD2	TRBV4-1	.	TRBJ2-2	15	CASSQLAGYPGELFF	TGCGCCAGCAGCCAACTAGCGGGGTACCCCGGGGAGCTGTTTTTT
TRBD2	TRBV5-3	.	TRBJ2-7	14	CASSGLAVSYEQYF	TGTGCCAGCAGCGGCCTAGCGGTCTCCTACGAGCAGTACTTC
.	TRBV6-1	.	TRBJ1-1	13	CASSEAMNTEAFF	TGTGCCAGCAGCGAAGCCATGAACACTGAAGCTTTCTTT
TRBD2	TRBV10-3	few	TRBJ2-1	15	CAISRAGELGNEQFF	TGTGCCATCAGTAGAGCGGGGGAGCTCGGTAATGAGCAGTTCTTC
.	TRBV10-2	.	TRBJ2-7	16	CASSRVGDPIPYEQYF	TGCGCCAGCAGTCGGGTAGGAGACCCAATCCCCTACGAGCAGTACTTC
.	TRBV7-3	.	TRBJ2-1	14	CASSSGGRIHEQFF	TGTGCCAGCAGTTCGGGGGGCCGGATCCATGAGCAGTTCTTC
.	TRBV7-8	.	TRBJ2-6	18	CASSAPGYPQSRANVLTF	TGTGCCAGCAGCGCACCGGGGTACCCACAAAGTCGGGCCAACGTCCTGACTTTC
.	TRBV7-2	.	TRBJ2-3	12	CASSFSTDTQYF	TGTGCCAGCAGCTTCAGCACAGATACGCAGTATTTT
.	TRBV9	.	TRBJ2-5	14	CASSVGQVQETQYF	TGTGCCAGCAGCGTAGGGCAGGTCCAAGAGACCCAGTACTTC
TRBD1	TRBV19	.	TRBJ1-2	16	CASSRTGTGLHYGYTF	TGTGCCAGTAGTCGTACAGGGACAGGCCTTCACTATGGCTACACCTTC
.	TRBV5-4	.	TRBJ2-7	13	CASRREASFEQYF	TGTGCCAGCAGACGCGAAGCTAGCTTCGAGCAGTACTTC
TRBD1	TRBV25-1	.	TRBJ1-2	14	CASSETHRGYGYTF	TGTGCCAGCAGTGAAACTCACAGGGGCTATGGCTACACCTTC
.	TRBV5-4	.	TRBJ2-1	14	CASSLTGGDREQFF	TGTGCCAGCAGCTTGACCGGGGGAGACCGGGAGCAGTTCTTC
.	TRBV9	.	TRBJ2-6	19	CASSEGTDGRRFGANVLTF	TGTGCCAGCAGCGAGGGGACCGACGGACGGCGTTTCGGGGCCAACGTCCTGACTTTC
.	TRBV6-1	.	TRBJ1-2	15	CASSESRAAGSIYTF	TGTGCCAGCAGCGAATCAAGGGCGGCAGGTTCCATCTACACCTTC
.	TRBV7-9	.	TRBJ1-2	15	CASSSQAVYSYGYTF	TGTGCCAGCAGCTCCCAAGCGGTATATTCCTATGGCTACACCTTC
.	TRBV2	.	TRBJ1-2	12	CASTQGLGGYTF	TGTGCCAGCACCCAGGGACTTGGGGGCTACACCTTC
TRBD1	TRBV7-2	.	TRBJ1-3	16	CASSTQGQAAGNTIYF	TGTGCCAGCAGCACACAAGGACAGGCAGCTGGAAACACCATATATTTT
.	TRBV6-1	.	TRBJ1-5	13	CASSRTRSQPQHF	TGTGCCAGCAGCCGGACGCGTAGTCAGCCCCAGCATTTT
.	TRBV7-2	.	TRBJ1-3	17	CASSPWVWQSSGNTIYF	TGTGCCAGCAGCCCTTGGGTATGGCAGAGCTCTGGAAACACCATATATTTT
TRBD1	TRBV7-2	.	TRBJ1-2	16	CASSLQAAGGYYGYTF	TGTGCCAGCAGTCTACAGGCCGCAGGGGGTTACTATGGCTACACCTTC
.	TRBV2	.	TRBJ2-2	15	CASSGESRHTGELFF	TGTGCCAGCAGTGGGGAGAGTCGCCACACCGGGGAGCTGTTTTTT
.	TRBV5-1	.	TRBJ2-7	14	CASKYLEGSYEQYF	TGCGCCAGCAAATACCTAGAGGGATCCTACGAGCAGTACTTC
.	TRBV19	.	TRBJ1-3	14	CATSLRNSGNTIYF	TGTGCCACCTCCCTGAGGAACTCTGGAAACACCATATATTTT
.	TRBV27	.	TRBJ2-3	16	CASSLTPAASTDTQYF	TGTGCCAGCAGTTTGACGCCAGCCGCTAGCACAGATACGCAGTATTTT
.	TRBV19	once	TRBJ1-3	18	CASSIDLLGRPSGNTIYF	TGTGCCAGTAGTATAGATCTATTGGGCAGACCCTCTGGAAACACCATATATTTT
TRBD1	TRBV18	.	TRBJ1-1	14	CASSKTGERTEAFF	TGTGCCAGCTCAAAGACAGGGGAGAGGACTGAAGCTTTCTTT
.	TRBV18	.	TRBJ2-6	17	CASSVWHLQSRANVLTF	TGTGCCAGCTCAGTTTGGCATTTACAAAGTCGGGCCAACGTCCTGACTTTC
.	TRBV19	.	TRBJ1-5	16	CASNYFRGGGNQPQHF	TGTGCCAGTAATTATTTCAGGGGAGGGGGCAATCAGCCCCAGCATTTT
.	TRBV7-2	.	TRBJ1-6	14	CASSLGSYNSPLHF	TGTGCCAGCAGTCTGGGCAGCTATAATTCACCCCTCCACTTT
.	TRBV4-2	.	TRBJ1-4	17	CASSQDRSGAANEKLFF	TGTGCCAGCAGCCAAGATCGTTCAGGGGCTGCTAATGAAAAACTGTTTTTT
.	TRBV18	.	TRBJ2-1	15	CASSPPQDTTGEQFF	TGTGCCAGCTCACCACCACAAGACACCACCGGTGAGCAGTTCTTC
TRBD2	TRBV2	.	TRBJ2-3	13	CATSGTSTDTQYF	TGTGCCACCAGCGGGACTAGCACAGATACGCAGTATTTT
.	TRBV10-1	.	TRBJ1-1	14	CASRDGNSGTEAFF	TGCGCCAGCAGGGACGGGAATTCCGGGACTGAAGCTTTCTTT
TRBD2	TRBV18	.	TRBJ2-5	14	CASSPTGGSTTQYF	TGTGCCAGCTCACCTACGGGGGGGTCTACGACCCAGTACTTC
.	TRBV7-2	few	TRBJ1-2	13	CASSTRASYGYTF	TGTGCCAGCAGCACCCGGGCCTCGTATGGCTACACCTTC
.	TRBV19	.	TRBJ1-2	15	CASISRDPGPGGYTF	TGTGCCAGTATCTCCCGGGACCCCGGACCTGGTGGCTACACCTTC
.	TRBV11-3	.	TRBJ2-2	12	CASSLDGGELFF	TGTGCCAGCAGCTTAGACGGGGGGGAGCTGTTTTTT
.	TRBV18	.	TRBJ2-7	15	CASSSPPNSLSEQYF	TGTGCCAGCTCATCCCCCCCCAACAGCCTCTCCGAGCAGTACTTC
.	TRBV11-2	once	TRBJ2-7	14	CASSAWTPSYEQYF	TGTGCCAGCTCCGCCTGGACACCCTCCTACGAGCAGTACTTC
.	TRBV6-5	.	TRBJ2-5	15	CASRSPRGAGETQYF	TGTGCCAGCAGAAGCCCCAGGGGCGCAGGGGAGACCCAGTACTTC
.	TRBV6-5	.	TRBJ2-7	13	CASISGGLYEQYF	TGTGCCAGCATATCAGGAGGGCTCTACGAGCAGTACTTC
.	TRBV19	medium-sized	TRBJ1-4	15	CASSIRRGAGEKLFF	TGTGCCAGTAGTATCCGCCGGGGTGCAGGGGAAAAACTGTTTTTT